What follows are 18 T cell receptor beta chains derived from one specimen sequenced in a study of Graves' ophthalmopathy and Graves' hyperthyroidism. RNA transcripts served as template for amplifying TCR beta CDR3 sequences. The library came from an HTBI-primed first-round RT-PCR and a second-round multiplex PCR. MiXCR, run by TCRdb on the multiplex PCR reads, gives a single entry per CDR3 protein. Among nearly 400,000 distinct CDR3 sequences, around 20% were seen once, and the ten largest hold around 1.4%. Sequenced material: peripheral blood. The receptors stem from a woman between 18 and 29 years old with Graves' ophthalmopathy.

This clonotype was seen at least ten times. The chain recombines TRBV7-3 with TRBJ1-1; 9 positions match TRBD1. The germline gives CDR1 SGHTA, CDR2 FQGTGA. With 0 bases clipped from V and 1 base from J, the junction kept 0 bases outside the gene matches. The CDR3 contains 15 residues. CDR3 DNA sequence: TGTGCCAGCAGCTTAACGGGACAGGGGAACACTGAAGCTTTCTTT. Protein sequence: CASSLTGQGNTEAFF.

At least ten counts were recorded for this clonotype. J is TRBJ2-5 and V is TRBV6-1, with D perhaps matching TRBD1 (6 bases). The CDR3 length is 15 residues. Trimming shortened V by 6 bases and J by 5 bases, and 19 bases separated the two germline ends. The germline V gene has CDR1 MNHNS and CDR2 SASEGT. The CDR3: CASSGVQGAAETQYF. CDR3 in DNA: TGTGCCAGCAGCGGGGTACAGGGCGCAGCGGAGACCCAGTACTTC.

This sequence joins TRBV20-1 and TRBJ1-1, with 7 bases lining up with TRBD1. The CDR3 has 15 amino acids. The V gene's germline CDR1 is DFQATT and CDR2 SNEGSKA (reference sequence). V dropped 1 base and J dropped 0; count of bases not matched to a gene: 5. The CDR3 region has the DNA TGCAGTGCTAGAGGACAGGGCGCAGTGAACACTGAAGCTTTCTTT. Translated: CSARGQGAVNTEAFF.

This clonotype has a count of ten or more. The chain carries TRBV28 and TRBJ2-3, with 11 bases matching TRBD2. Germline values: CDR1 MDHEN, CDR2 SYDVKM. The trim removed 3 bases at V and 2 bases at J, leaving 7 bases unmatched. The CDR3 length is 17 residues. This chain's CDR3 is CASSFSSGGANTDTQYF. The CDR3, as DNA: TGTGCCAGCAGTTTTAGTAGCGGGGGGGCTAACACAGATACGCAGTATTTT.

This clonotype was seen many times. V is TRBV28 and J is TRBJ1-5, with 7 bases identical to TRBD1. Trimming at V came to 6 bases and at J to 2 bases, leaving 10 bases not matched to a gene. The germline CDR1 and CDR2 sequences are MDHEN and SYDVKM. The CDR3 has 16 residues. CDR3 in amino acids: CASRLGRGRGNQPQHF. The CDR3 coding sequence is TGTGCCAGCAGGCTTGGAAGGGGGCGCGGCAATCAGCCCCAGCATTTT.

This clonotype appeared many times. This rearrangement joins TRBV5-8 to TRBJ1-5; TRBD1 agrees at 8 bases. This CDR3 spans 14 amino acids. Germline CDR1 SGHTS, CDR2 YDEGEE. V trimming: 6 bases; J trimming: 0 bases; junction bases outside the gene matches: 2. CDR3 sequence (DNA): TGTGCCAGCACGGACAGGGTTAGCAATCAGCCCCAGCATTTT. As protein: CASTDRVSNQPQHF.

This clonotype showed up just a few times. The V gene is TRBV20-1, the J gene TRBJ1-1, with D possibly TRBD1 on 6 matching bases. Per the germline V gene, CDR1 is DFQATT and CDR2 is SNEGSKA (reference sequence). The CDR3 is 13 amino acids. The DNA for the CDR3 is TGCAGCCCCCTCGGGGGGGCGGGCACTGAAGCTTTCTTT. Amino acids: CSPLGGAGTEAFF.

The table lists this clonotype with many counts. The chain joins TRBV6-2 or TRBV6-3 to TRBJ2-6, with a possible D match to TRBD1 (6 bases). Trimming stripped 7 bases from V and 2 bases from J, with 12 bases between. Germline CDR1 reads MNHEY; CDR2 reads SVGEGT. CDR3 length: 15 residues. The CDR3 DNA is TGTGCCAGCACTCACAGGGTAGCTGGGGCCAACGTCCTGACTTTC. Its translation: CASTHRVAGANVLTF.

This clonotype was observed at least ten times. This chain links TRBV30 with TRBJ1-5, with D hard to call. The V gene's germline CDR1 is GTSNPN and CDR2 SVGIG (reference sequence). The CDR3 runs to 14 residues. V was clipped by 2 bases and J by 5 bases, with 13 bases between them. The CDR3: CAWSIMTGDQPQHF. The CDR3, as DNA: TGTGCCTGGAGTATCATGACTGGGGATCAGCCCCAGCATTTT.

The chain is built from TRBV30 and TRBJ2-5, with D perhaps matching TRBD1 or TRBD2 (5 bases each). V was cut by 2 bases and J by 5 bases, with 18 bases left in between. The CDR3 sequence is 15 residues long. CDR1 is GTSNPN and CDR2 is SVGIG in the germline V gene (reference sequence). The CDR3, as DNA: TGTGCCTGGAGTCCGATGGGACCTAAATCGGAGACCCAGTACTTC. As protein: CAWSPMGPKSETQYF. Filled out from reference TRBV30 and TRBJ2-5, the complete variable domain reads SQTIHQWPATLVQPVGSPLSLECTVEGTSNPNLYWYRQAAGRGLQLLFYSVGIGQISSEVPQNLSASRPQDRQFILSSKKLLLSDSGFYLCAWSPMGPKSETQYFGPGTRLLVL.

Many counts were recorded for this clonotype. The genes are TRBV9 and TRBJ2-7; 7 nucleotides align to TRBD1. CDR3 length: 14 amino acids. Germline trimming cut 4 bases from V and 4 bases from J; bases unmatched to any gene: 8. The germline CDR1 and CDR2 sequences are SGDLS and YYNGEE. The CDR3 loop is CASSSSTGLYEQYF. The CDR3 coding sequence is TGTGCCAGCAGCTCCTCGACAGGGTTGTACGAGCAGTACTTC.

This clonotype appeared many times. The rearrangement uses TRBV15 and TRBJ1-1; a weak D match, TRBD1 (5 bases). CDR1 and CDR2 from the germline V gene are LNHNV and YYDKDF (reference sequence). The germline V and J ends were trimmed by 0 bases and 1 base, with 12 bases remaining between them. CDR3 length: 16 amino acids. CDR3 sequence: CATSRDRGLTNTEAFF. CDR3 sequence (DNA): TGTGCCACCAGCAGAGATCGGGGACTGACGAACACTGAAGCTTTCTTT.

Ten or more counts support this clonotype. The rearrangement uses TRBV6-5 and TRBJ1-3; tentative D call: TRBD1 (5 bases). Deletions cut 8 bases from V and 0 bases from J, with 8 bases between. The germline CDR1 and CDR2 sequences are MNHEY and SVGAGI. The CDR3 extends over 13 amino acids. The CDR3 DNA follows: TGTGCCAGCGTAGACAGCTCTGGAAACACCATATATTTT. This translates into CASVDSSGNTIYF.

This clonotype was counted at least ten times. The V and J genes are TRBV15 and TRBJ2-7, with 10 bases lining up with TRBD2. Trimming cost V 5 bases and J 2 bases; bases outside gene matches: 6. The CDR3 runs to 15 residues. Germline V CDR1 and CDR2: LNHNV, YYDKDF (reference sequence). For the CDR3, the DNA is TGTGCCACCAGCCCGTCTAGCGGGAGCCCCTACGAGCAGTACTTC. Translation gives CATSPSSGSPYEQYF.

This clonotype occurred many times. The chain uses TRBV12-3 or TRBV12-4 and TRBJ1-1, with D perhaps matching TRBD1 (6 bases). V dropped 7 bases and J dropped 1 base, with 13 bases sitting between them. The CDR3 loop spans 14 amino acids. The CDR3 region is CASTPGQPNTEAFF. As DNA, the CDR3 is TGTGCCAGCACCCCTGGACAGCCGAACACTGAAGCTTTCTTT.

This clonotype was recorded at least ten times. This chain links TRBV3-1 with TRBJ2-5; a possible D gene is TRBD2 (6 bases). The germline V gene encodes CDR1 LGHDT and CDR2 YNNKEL (reference sequence). Trimming stripped 0 bases from V and 2 bases from J, with 10 bases between. The CDR3 has 15 residues. The CDR3 here is CASSQDQGLQETQYF. CDR3 sequence (DNA): TGTGCCAGCAGCCAAGATCAGGGACTGCAAGAGACCCAGTACTTC.

The chain carries TRBV7-2 and TRBJ2-2; a possible D gene is TRBD1 (5 bases). The CDR3 contains 13 residues. V was clipped by 2 bases and J by 5 bases, with 6 bases between them. Looked up from germline, CDR1 is SGHTA and CDR2 is FQGNSA. The CDR3 DNA reads as TGTGCCAGCAGCTTACGACAGACCGGGGAGCTGTTTTTT. This codes for CASSLRQTGELFF. The variable domain in full, completed from reference TRBV7-2 and TRBJ2-2, reads GAGVSQSPSNKVTEKGKDVELRCDPISGHTALYWYRQSLGQGLEFLIYFQGNSAPDKSGLPSDRFSAERTGGSVSTLTIQRTQQEDSAVYLCASSLRQTGELFFGEGSRLTVL.

This clonotype was detected ten times or more. The genes are TRBV5-1 and TRBJ2-6, with a possible D match to TRBD2 (7 bases). The CDR3 totals 17 residues. Germline V gene sequence: CDR1 SGHRS, CDR2 YFSETQ. Trimming took 1 base from V and 4 from J, leaving 15 bases between them. This CDR3 is CASSLYAGAGGANVLTF. The CDR3 bases are TGCGCCAGCAGCTTGTACGCGGGGGCAGGCGGGGCCAACGTCCTGACTTTC. The whole variable domain, filled in from reference TRBV5-1 and TRBJ2-6, reads KAGVTQTPRYLIKTRGQQVTLSCSPISGHRSVSWYQQTPGQGLQFLFEYFSETQRNKGNFPGRFSGRQFSNSRSEMNVSTLELGDSALYLCASSLYAGAGGANVLTFGAGSRLTVL.